Included here is one T cell receptor (beta chain) sequence, with context. Its antigen is as yet unknown. The data stem from a study of shared clonotypes between healthy human individuals. Study results and limitations: Enrolling few donors narrowed the genetic and exposure-history diversity that was represented.

Per germline, CDR1 SGHDT and CDR2 YYEEEE. The CDR3 contains 14 residues. Deletions cut 2 bases from V and 3 bases from J, with 11 bases between. Assay used: immunoSEQ multiplex PCR; TCRdb lists only in-frame clones, some missing. Of about 1 million clones detected, approximately 80% appear once; the ten largest clones hold around 0.47%. Each of the donors was a healthy adult who was HIV-negative and had not had a recent acute infection or vaccination. Subsets obtained from CD4+ cells comprised CD45RA+ naive and CD45RA-negative memory cells. This chain connects TRBV5-6 to TRBJ1-2, with D tentatively TRBD1 (6 bases). This receptor was taken from a man aged 18 to 35 in good health. Some clones in this sample may be carry-over from other donors' samples. The specimen sequenced was memory CD4+ T cells from PBMCs. The sample's subset: CD45RA-negative fraction. CDR3 protein: CASSLVGGDYGYTF. CDR3 nucleotide sequence: TGTGCCAGCAGCTTAGTAGGGGGTGACTATGGCTACACCTTC.